These T cell receptor beta chains were read from a single sample in a study of molecular identifiers for immune sequencing clone quantification. TCRdb ran MiXCR on the PCR reads and lists one entry per CDR3 protein. Of more than 450,000 distinct CDR3 sequences in the sample, about a quarter were seen once. Material for sequencing was naive CD8+ T cells from blood, with Jurkat cell RNA spiked in. The source of these receptors is a human donor in good health. Some libraries in this study had Jurkat cell RNA spiked in. CDR3s include the opening cysteine and the closing phenylalanine or tryptophan. The D gene is left open where the match is weak. Rows give clone size only sometimes, using once, few, many, or a class for an expanded clone.

J: TRBJ1-1
size: few
V: TRBV2
D: TRBD1
DNA: TGTGCCAGCAGTGACTCTGGGACAGACACTGAAGCTTTCTTT
CDR3: CASSDSGTDTEAFF

J: TRBJ2-7
size: NA
V: TRBV29-1
D: NA
DNA: TGCAGCGTTGAAATTCGGACGGACTACAAGCAGTACTTC
CDR3: CSVEIRTDYKQYF

J: TRBJ1-5
size: once
V: TRBV6-2/TRBV6-3
D: NA
DNA: TGTGCCAGCGGTCAGAGCAGGAATCAGCCCCCGCATTTT
CDR3: CASGQSRNQPPHF

J: TRBJ2-2
size: NA
V: TRBV14
D: NA
DNA: TGTGCCAGCAGCCAAGTAGGGCGGACGGATAGCACCGGGGAGCTGTTTTTT
CDR3: CASSQVGRTDSTGELFF

J: TRBJ2-7
size: few
V: TRBV20-1
D: TRBD2
DNA: TGCAGTGCTGTAAGCGAACTAGCGGGGACTGCTACCTACGAGCAGTACTTC
CDR3: CSAVSELAGTATYEQYF

J: TRBJ2-1
size: few
V: TRBV7-9
D: NA
DNA: TGTGCCAGCAGGGGAACTGCCGCCTACAATGAGCAGTTCTTC
CDR3: CASRGTAAYNEQFF

J: TRBJ1-5
size: many
V: TRBV5-5
D: NA
DNA: TGTGCCAGCAGCTTGTGGGCAGAAAGTCAGCCCCAGCATTTT
CDR3: CASSLWAESQPQHF

J: TRBJ2-1
size: many
V: TRBV5-1
D: TRBD1
DNA: TGCGCCAGCAGCTTCCCTCCGGGACAGGGGGCGAATGAGCAGTTCTTC
CDR3: CASSFPPGQGANEQFF

J: TRBJ1-1
size: few
V: TRBV7-6
D: TRBD1
DNA: TGTGCCAGCAGCCCAGAAGGGGGCTTGAACACTGAAGCTTTCTTT
CDR3: CASSPEGGLNTEAFF

J: TRBJ2-4
size: few
V: TRBV9
D: NA
DNA: TGTGCCAGCAGCGTAGGTTTCAGGGGCACCAAAAACATTCAGTACTTC
CDR3: CASSVGFRGTKNIQYF

J: TRBJ2-1
size: few
V: TRBV7-6
D: NA
DNA: TGTGCCAGCAGCTTAGTGAAGGGGGATGAGCAGTTCTTC
CDR3: CASSLVKGDEQFF

J: TRBJ2-3
size: many
V: TRBV12-3/TRBV12-4
D: NA
DNA: TGTGCCAGCAGTTTAGATAGGTCGCAGGACGGGATTAGGACAGATACGCAGTATTTT
CDR3: CASSLDRSQDGIRTDTQYF

J: TRBJ2-3
size: few
V: TRBV2
D: NA
DNA: TGTGCCAGCAGTACCAGTTGGGACACAGATACGCAGTATTTT
CDR3: CASSTSWDTDTQYF

J: TRBJ2-1
size: NA
V: TRBV19
D: NA
DNA: TGTGCCACCCAGATATCCGACAGTGGGATGAATGAGCAGTTCTTC
CDR3: CATQISDSGMNEQFF

J: TRBJ2-6
size: NA
V: TRBV27
D: NA
DNA: TGTGCCAGCACAGATAGCTCTGGGGCCAACGTCCTGACTTTC
CDR3: CASTDSSGANVLTF

J: TRBJ1-1
size: many
V: TRBV25-1
D: NA
DNA: TGTGCCAGCAGGACAGCTAACACTGAAGCTTTCTTT
CDR3: CASRTANTEAFF

J: TRBJ2-1
size: few
V: TRBV6-1
D: NA
DNA: TGTGCCTGCAGGCCCCAAAGGTGGGGTTTGCATGAGCAGTTCTTC
CDR3: CACRPQRWGLHEQFF

J: TRBJ2-3
size: NA
V: TRBV6-2/TRBV6-3
D: TRBD2
DNA: TGTGCCAGCTGTTACGGCGGGGGGGCAGATACGCAGTATTTT
CDR3: CASCYGGGADTQYF

J: TRBJ1-3
size: few
V: TRBV2
D: NA
DNA: TGTGCCAGCAGTGCGAGGGGAAACACCATATATTTT
CDR3: CASSARGNTIYF

J: TRBJ2-3
size: many
V: TRBV20-1
D: TRBD1
DNA: TGCAGTACCACTTCTGACAGGGAAGATACGCAGTATTTT
CDR3: CSTTSDREDTQYF

J: TRBJ2-7
size: many
V: TRBV4-2
D: NA
DNA: TGTGCCAGCAGCCAAGCTCCGGGCCACGAGCAGTACTTC
CDR3: CASSQAPGHEQYF

J: TRBJ1-6
size: few
V: TRBV27
D: TRBD1
DNA: TGTGCCAGCAGTCCACGACAGGGGGTCCCCCTCCACTTT
CDR3: CASSPRQGVPLHF

J: TRBJ1-1
size: many
V: TRBV28
D: TRBD1
DNA: TGTGCCAGCAGGACAGGGGGCTCTACGAGGCGTGAACAAGCTTTCTTT
CDR3: CASRTGGSTRREQAFF

J: TRBJ1-5
size: many
V: TRBV12-3/TRBV12-4
D: TRBD1
DNA: TGTGCCAGCAGCTCTCGACAGGGGAATCAGCCCCAGCATTTT
CDR3: CASSSRQGNQPQHF

J: TRBJ2-3
size: many
V: TRBV15
D: TRBD2
DNA: TGTGCCACCAGCAGAGAACTAGCGGGGAGCACAGATACGCAGTATTTT
CDR3: CATSRELAGSTDTQYF

J: TRBJ1-2
size: many
V: TRBV29-1
D: TRBD1
DNA: TGCAGCGTTGATACAGGACAGGGAATTCAACGCTATGGCTACACCTTC
CDR3: CSVDTGQGIQRYGYTF

J: TRBJ1-5
size: many
V: TRBV4-1
D: NA
DNA: TGCGCCAGCAGCCAAGCCCTCGGGGATCAGCCCCAGCATTTT
CDR3: CASSQALGDQPQHF

J: TRBJ2-3
size: NA
V: TRBV6-5
D: NA
DNA: TGTGCCGGCAGTTTTCACAACGGCGGAGATACGCAGTATTTT
CDR3: CAGSFHNGGDTQYF

J: TRBJ2-1
size: NA
V: TRBV4-3
D: TRBD2
DNA: TGCGCCAGCAGCCAAGATTCCGTGACTAGCGGGAGCAGTAATGAGCAGTTCTTC
CDR3: CASSQDSVTSGSSNEQFF

J: TRBJ1-5
size: many
V: TRBV2
D: NA
DNA: TGTGCCAGCAGTGAAGCGGGGTATAGCAATCAGCCCCAGCATTTT
CDR3: CASSEAGYSNQPQHF

J: TRBJ2-1
size: few
V: TRBV20-1
D: NA
DNA: TGCAGTGCTAGAGATGTACTAGAGGGGAATGAGCAGTTCTTC
CDR3: CSARDVLEGNEQFF

J: TRBJ1-5
size: NA
V: TRBV21-1
D: NA
DNA: TGTGCCAGCAGCTCCCATGAGCCGGGAGTGGATCAGCCCCAGCATTTT
CDR3: CASSSHEPGVDQPQHF

J: TRBJ1-3
size: few
V: TRBV7-9
D: NA
DNA: TGTGCCAGCAGAACTCAGGGTGTGCAAAACACCATATATTTT
CDR3: CASRTQGVQNTIYF

J: TRBJ1-1
size: few
V: TRBV12-3/TRBV12-4
D: NA
DNA: TGTGCCAGCAGCTTAAACCTAGGGGTCACTGAAGCTTTCTTT
CDR3: CASSLNLGVTEAFF

J: TRBJ2-1
size: NA
V: TRBV7-9
D: TRBD2
DNA: TGTGCCAGCAGCTCCCCCACTCCGGGACTAGCAAATGAGCAGTTCTTC
CDR3: CASSSPTPGLANEQFF

J: TRBJ2-1
size: many
V: TRBV15
D: TRBD2
DNA: TGTGCCACCAGCGGACGACTAGCGCTTGGTCACGGTGAGCAGTTCTTC
CDR3: CATSGRLALGHGEQFF

J: TRBJ2-2
size: many
V: TRBV6-5
D: TRBD2
DNA: TGTGCCAGCAGTCTCGGGGGGGCCGCCGGGGAGCTGTTTTTT
CDR3: CASSLGGAAGELFF

J: TRBJ2-7
size: NA
V: TRBV28
D: NA
DNA: TGTGTCTCAAGCGACTCCGCGAGCTCCTACGAGCAGTACTTC
CDR3: CVSSDSASSYEQYF

J: TRBJ2-5
size: NA
V: TRBV7-9
D: TRBD2
DNA: TGTGCCAGCACCCCGTGGGAAGCGGGAGGGGCCCAGTACTTC
CDR3: CASTPWEAGGAQYF

J: TRBJ1-2
size: NA
V: TRBV20-1
D: NA
DNA: TGCAGTGCGCGTCCCAGGGAGGGCCAAGCTTATAACTATGGCTACACCTTC
CDR3: CSARPREGQAYNYGYTF

J: TRBJ2-5
size: NA
V: TRBV27
D: NA
DNA: TGTGCCAGCAGTTCGATCGACCAGAGCGCAGAGACCCAGTACTTC
CDR3: CASSSIDQSAETQYF

J: TRBJ2-3
size: NA
V: TRBV7-3
D: TRBD2
DNA: TGTGCCAGCAGCTTGGAACTAGCGGACACAGATACGCAGTATTTT
CDR3: CASSLELADTDTQYF

J: TRBJ1-4
size: NA
V: TRBV7-9
D: NA
DNA: TGTGTCAGCAGCTTAGGGGATGAAAAACTGTTTTTT
CDR3: CVSSLGDEKLFF

J: TRBJ1-6
size: few
V: TRBV5-5
D: TRBD1
DNA: TGTGCCAGCAGCTCGGGCCCCGAAACAGGGGTCGATAATTCACCCCTCCACTTT
CDR3: CASSSGPETGVDNSPLHF